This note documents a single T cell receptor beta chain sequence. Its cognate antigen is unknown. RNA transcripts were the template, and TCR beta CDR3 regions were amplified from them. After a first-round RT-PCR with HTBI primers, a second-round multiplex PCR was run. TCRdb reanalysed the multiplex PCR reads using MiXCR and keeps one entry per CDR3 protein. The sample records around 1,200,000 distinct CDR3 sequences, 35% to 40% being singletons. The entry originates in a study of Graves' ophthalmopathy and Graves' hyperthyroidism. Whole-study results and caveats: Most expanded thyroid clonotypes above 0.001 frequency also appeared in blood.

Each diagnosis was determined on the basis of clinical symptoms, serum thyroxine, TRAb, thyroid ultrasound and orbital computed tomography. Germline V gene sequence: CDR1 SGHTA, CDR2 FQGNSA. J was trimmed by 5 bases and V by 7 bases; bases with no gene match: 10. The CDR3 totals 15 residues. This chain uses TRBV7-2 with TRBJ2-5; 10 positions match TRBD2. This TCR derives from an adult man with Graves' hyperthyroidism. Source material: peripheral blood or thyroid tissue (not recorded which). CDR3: CASTNSGGAEETQYF. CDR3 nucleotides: TGTGCCAGCACCAACAGCGGGGGGGCAGAGGAGACCCAGTACTTC.